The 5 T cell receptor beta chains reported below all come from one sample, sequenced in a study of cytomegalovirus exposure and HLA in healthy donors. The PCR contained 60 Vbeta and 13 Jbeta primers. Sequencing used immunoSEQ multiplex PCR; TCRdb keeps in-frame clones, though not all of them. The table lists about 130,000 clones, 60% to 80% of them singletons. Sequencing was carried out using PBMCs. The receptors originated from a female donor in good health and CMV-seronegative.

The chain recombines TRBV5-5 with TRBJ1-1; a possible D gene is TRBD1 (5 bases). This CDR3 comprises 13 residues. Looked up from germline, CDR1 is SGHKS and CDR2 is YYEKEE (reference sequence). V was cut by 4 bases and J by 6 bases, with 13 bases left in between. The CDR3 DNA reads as TGTGCCAGCAGCCTGGAATGGGGGGCTGAAGCTTTCTTT. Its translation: CASSLEWGAEAFF.

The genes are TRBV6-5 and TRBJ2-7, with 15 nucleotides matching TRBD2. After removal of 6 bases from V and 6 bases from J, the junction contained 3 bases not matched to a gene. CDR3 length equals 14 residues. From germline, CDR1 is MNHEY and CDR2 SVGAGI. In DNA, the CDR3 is TGTGCCAGCAGCCAGGGACTAGCGGGAGGCGAGCAGTACTTC. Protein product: CASSQGLAGGEQYF.

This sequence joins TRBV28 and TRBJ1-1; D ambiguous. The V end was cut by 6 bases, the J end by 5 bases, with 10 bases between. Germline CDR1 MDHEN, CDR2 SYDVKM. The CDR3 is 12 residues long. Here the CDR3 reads CASSPLRTEAFF. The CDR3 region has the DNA TGTGCCAGCAGCCCCTTGAGGACTGAAGCTTTCTTT.

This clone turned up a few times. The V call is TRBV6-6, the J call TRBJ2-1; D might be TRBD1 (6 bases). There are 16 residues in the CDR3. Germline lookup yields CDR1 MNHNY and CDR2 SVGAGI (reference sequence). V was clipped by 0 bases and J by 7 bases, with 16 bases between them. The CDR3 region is CASSYSRGRGLNEQFF. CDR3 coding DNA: TGTGCCAGCAGTTACTCGAGGGGGAGAGGATTAAATGAGCAGTTCTTC.

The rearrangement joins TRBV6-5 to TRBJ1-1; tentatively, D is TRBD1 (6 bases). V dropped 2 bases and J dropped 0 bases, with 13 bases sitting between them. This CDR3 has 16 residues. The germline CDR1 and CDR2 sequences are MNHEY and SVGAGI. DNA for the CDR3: TGTGCCAGCAGTTACGGGCAGGGGCTTTTGAACACTGAAGCTTTCTTT. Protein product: CASSYGQGLLNTEAFF.